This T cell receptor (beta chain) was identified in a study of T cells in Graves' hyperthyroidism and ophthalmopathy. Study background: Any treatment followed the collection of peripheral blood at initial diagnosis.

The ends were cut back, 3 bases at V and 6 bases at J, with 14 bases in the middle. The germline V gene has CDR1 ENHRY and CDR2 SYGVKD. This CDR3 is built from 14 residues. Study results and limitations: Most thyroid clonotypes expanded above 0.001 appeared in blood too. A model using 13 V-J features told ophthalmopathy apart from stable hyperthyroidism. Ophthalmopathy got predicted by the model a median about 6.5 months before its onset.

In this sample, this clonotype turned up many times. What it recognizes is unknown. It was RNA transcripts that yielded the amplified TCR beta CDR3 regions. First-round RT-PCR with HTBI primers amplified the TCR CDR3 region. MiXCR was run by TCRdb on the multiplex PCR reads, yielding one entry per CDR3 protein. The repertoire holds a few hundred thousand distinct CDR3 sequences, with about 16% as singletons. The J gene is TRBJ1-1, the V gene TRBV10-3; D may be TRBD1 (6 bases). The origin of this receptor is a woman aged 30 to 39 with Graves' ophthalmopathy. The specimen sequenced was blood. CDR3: CAISDGGGGAEAFF. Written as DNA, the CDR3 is TGTGCCATCAGTGATGGGGGGGGCGGCGCTGAAGCTTTCTTT.